The rows below give T cell receptor beta chains drawn from one sample of a study of T-cell memory formation after mild COVID-19. TCRdb fed the 5' RACE reads into MiXCR, producing one record per CDR3 protein. The table lists around 510,000 distinct CDR3 sequences, roughly 20% of them singletons. Sequenced input: PBMCs or a T cell subset sorted from them (not recorded which). The receptor source for this set is an adult woman who had mild COVID-19 (a few samples of this study predate the infection). Cell type and time point are not known. Each CDR3 is given with its conserved first and last residue. A D gene is named only where the DNA matches it firmly. The size field is filled for only some rows; it gives once, few, many or a size class.

CSARGWREVPDTQYF TRBV20-1 few TRBD2 TRBJ2-3
CSAGGAGGNEQFF TRBV29-1 few - TRBJ2-1
CATNPGQGILSLANVLTF TRBV7-9 few TRBD1 TRBJ2-6
CASSRETGGGTEAFF TRBV7-9 - TRBD1 TRBJ1-1
CAISASANTEAFF TRBV10-3 few - TRBJ1-1
CASSPRKGAYEQYF TRBV4-1 few - TRBJ2-7
CASSLGSGPQSYEQYF TRBV7-2 - TRBD2 TRBJ2-7
CASSRLGFHEQYF TRBV12-3/TRBV12-4 many - TRBJ2-7
CSVAPISSGSSYEQYF TRBV29-1 - - TRBJ2-7
CASGRLAGAGNEQFF TRBV4-3 few TRBD2 TRBJ2-1
CASSLRTSGYQETQYF TRBV13 - TRBD2 TRBJ2-5
CATSDMEQNTGELFF TRBV24-1 - - TRBJ2-2
CASSMSPTGHEQYF TRBV19 - TRBD1 TRBJ2-7
CSADRGSTYNEQFF TRBV20-1 - - TRBJ2-1
CSVEGTGGYEQYF TRBV29-1 few TRBD1 TRBJ2-7
CASRTRQTHEAFF TRBV12-3/TRBV12-4 few - TRBJ1-1
CATSREGTGGNTEAFF TRBV15 few TRBD1 TRBJ1-1
CSASVRGTGQFF TRBV20-1 few - TRBJ2-1
CASSPGRNTGELFF TRBV2 many - TRBJ2-2
CASSQGGGAGSDTQYF TRBV3-1 - - TRBJ2-3
CASSLMRGGRTGELFF TRBV12-3/TRBV12-4 many TRBD2 TRBJ2-2
CSVTGTGGRNTGELFF TRBV29-1 - TRBD1 TRBJ2-2
CATSDSGSDTQYF TRBV15 few - TRBJ2-3
CASSSARSNTGELFF TRBV6-5 - - TRBJ2-2
CATSPLGGNEQFF TRBV19 - - TRBJ2-1
CASSLARQGNTEAFF TRBV5-1 - - TRBJ1-1
CASSPTDGTDTQYF TRBV7-3 - - TRBJ2-3
CASSTDRAGELFF TRBV14 - TRBD1 TRBJ2-2
CASSPTAGHDGYTF TRBV18 once - TRBJ1-2
CASSYGTGYTGELFF TRBV6-2/TRBV6-3 - - TRBJ2-2
CASRETGGYEQYF TRBV27 few - TRBJ2-7
CASSVGSGGPGGTQYF TRBV9 once TRBD2 TRBJ2-5